Listed below are T cell receptor beta chains from one sample, sequenced in a study of CD4+ T cells in melanoma. Repertoires were generated with immunoSEQ multiplex PCR, while TCRdb's copy carries only in-frame clones and drops some. Found here are some 47,000 clones, roughly nine tenths of them singletons; the top ten hold roughly 12%. Sequencing was carried out using peripheral blood. The receptors stem from a human donor with melanoma. Both conserved end residues are part of each CDR3. Each record gives: J gene, D gene, clone size, V gene, CDR3 protein, CDR3 DNA. The D gene is left open where the match is weak. The size field is filled for only some rows; it gives once, few, many or a size class.

TRBJ2-7,TRBD2,NA,TRBV5-5,CASSLSAAGDPYEQYF,TGTGCCAGCAGCTTGTCAGCGGCGGGGGACCCCTACGAGCAGTACTTC
TRBJ2-3,NA,NA,TRBV9,CASSGGSTDTQYF,TGTGCCAGCAGCGGGGGTAGCACAGATACGCAGTATTTT
TRBJ1-1,NA,NA,TRBV10-2,CASRNGRNTEAFF,TGCGCCAGCAGGAACGGGAGGAACACTGAAGCTTTCTTT
TRBJ2-7,TRBD1,NA,TRBV4-2,CASSQDYRGPPYEQYF,TGTGCCAGCAGCCAAGATTACAGGGGGCCTCCCTACGAGCAGTACTTC
TRBJ1-4,TRBD1,NA,TRBV5-1,CASSQGQGRNEKLFF,TGCGCCAGCAGCCAAGGACAGGGGAGAAATGAAAAACTGTTTTTT
TRBJ2-4,NA,once,TRBV5-1,CASSLELGPKNIQYF,TGCGCCAGCAGCTTGGAACTGGGCCCCAAAAACATTCAGTACTTC
TRBJ1-1,NA,few,TRBV2,CASSESMNTEAFF,TGTGCCAGCAGTGAATCGATGAACACTGAAGCTTTCTTT
TRBJ2-7,NA,NA,TRBV7-7,CASSLALGGSYEQYF,TGTGCTAGCAGCTTAGCGCTGGGAGGCTCCTACGAGCAGTACTTC
TRBJ1-5,NA,NA,TRBV10-2,CASSESAGPNQPQHF,TGCGCCAGCAGTGAGTCGGCAGGTCCCAATCAGCCCCAGCATTTT
TRBJ2-7,NA,NA,TRBV6-1,CASSESAGAGSYEQYF,TGTGCCAGCAGTGAATCGGCGGGGGCAGGATCCTACGAGCAGTACTTC
TRBJ2-5,NA,NA,TRBV5-4,CASSPPGPRGETQYF,TGTGCCAGCAGCCCGCCGGGACCGCGTGGAGAGACCCAGTACTTC
TRBJ1-4,NA,once,TRBV2,CASSEGQGRGEKLFF,TGTGCCAGCAGTGAAGGGCAGGGCCGGGGTGAAAAACTGTTTTTT
TRBJ1-3,NA,NA,TRBV30,CAWSVPPTTSSGNTIYF,TGTGCCTGGAGTGTCCCCCCCACCACCAGCTCTGGAAACACCATATATTTT
TRBJ2-1,TRBD2,NA,TRBV6-1,CASSVTGLAGADEQFF,TGTGCCAGCAGTGTCACGGGACTAGCGGGGGCCGATGAGCAGTTCTTC
TRBJ2-7,TRBD1,few,TRBV19,CASSPQGATYEQYF,TGTGCCAGTAGTCCACAGGGGGCTACCTACGAGCAGTACTTC
TRBJ1-5,NA,NA,TRBV11-2,CASSPQSGQPQHF,TGTGCCAGCAGCCCCCAAAGCGGGCAGCCCCAGCATTTT
TRBJ1-1,NA,once,TRBV28,CASSPGGGTEAFF,TGTGCCAGCAGCCCTGGGGGGGGCACTGAAGCTTTCTTT
TRBJ2-7,TRBD1,NA,TRBV7-9,CASSLRDRVYEQYF,TGTGCCAGCAGCCTCCGGGACAGGGTATACGAGCAGTACTTC
TRBJ1-2,TRBD1,NA,TRBV11-2,CASSLRQGLYGYTF,TGTGCCAGCAGCCTAAGACAGGGGCTGTACGGCTACACCTTC
TRBJ1-6,TRBD1,NA,TRBV10-1,CASSDSRTGDSPLHF,TGCGCCAGCAGTGATTCCCGGACAGGGGATTCACCCCTCCACTTT
TRBJ2-7,NA,NA,TRBV13,CASSPVRGLSYEQYF,TGTGCCAGCAGCCCAGTGAGGGGGTTATCCTACGAGCAGTACTTC
TRBJ1-1,NA,NA,TRBV6-6,CASTPRLVDTEAFF,TGTGCCAGCACCCCGAGGTTGGTGGACACTGAAGCTTTCTTT